The clone carrying this T cell receptor (beta chain) was observed many times. Previously reported methods and listed TCR primers produced the bulk TCR libraries. TCRdb reanalysed the PCR reads using MiXCR and keeps one entry per CDR3 protein. The repertoire holds around 470,000 distinct CDR3 sequences, with less than 30% as singletons. The sample comes from a study of molecular identifiers for immune sequencing clone quantification. Source material: naive CD8+ T cells from blood, with Jurkat cell RNA spiked in. Documented subset: FACS-sorted CD8+CD4-CCR7+CD45RA+ naive T cells. This TCR was sampled from a human donor in good health. Some libraries in this study had Jurkat cell RNA spiked in.

CDR3 DNA: TGCAGCGTTGTAAGTTCCTATGGCTACACCTTC. Encoded protein: CSVVSSYGYTF. The chain recombines TRBV29-1 with TRBJ1-2, with D uncertain. V lost 4 bases and J lost 4, with 7 bases in between. Germline values: CDR1 SQVTM, CDR2 ANQGSEA. This CDR3 region has 11 residues.